This T cell receptor beta chain was obtained from a study of Tregs in tolerant kidney transplant recipients (dated by TCRdb to the late 2010s). In the study overall: The study applied TCRbeta sequencing to find donor-specific regulatory T cells before combined kidney and bone marrow transplantation and then followed those same cells after transplant. TCRbeta repertoire sequencing was used in a few healthy controls to compare several methods for expanding Tregs specific for an allogeneic donor. The investigation overall reported the following: Expanding Tregs with activated donor B cells appeared to identify the most biologically relevant and donor-specific TCRbeta repertoire. The study was constrained by small patient numbers, and validation of the findings is required in larger populations and under other immunosuppression protocols. Biological reproducibility was not directly assessed, although technical replication error appeared to be minimal.

Thawed PBMCs were FACS-sorted into unstimulated Tregs (CD4+CD25+CD127-), CD4+ non-Tregs (CD4+CD25-), CD4 cells and CD8 cells. Healthy control blood was obtained either as purchased buffy coats or from healthy volunteers. Healthy control blood was separated into PBMCs by Ficoll density gradient and cryopreserved, and patient PBMCs were collected both before and after transplant. For TCRbeta CDR3 sequencing, genomic DNA from the sorted cells was extracted using the QIAGEN DNeasy Blood and Tissue Kit. High-throughput TCRbeta CDR3 sequencing, which included PCR amplification with bias correction and internal controls, was done commercially through immunoSEQ. Per the authors' processing: Unique productive TCRbeta sequences were defined by CDR3 nucleotide sequence where primers matched, and otherwise by CDR3 amino acid sequence together with Vbeta and Jbeta genes. To correct for sorting error, sequences found in more than one sorted population at a frequency ratio of 2:1 or less were discarded, and the remaining shared sequences were assigned to the population with the higher frequency. Sequences were defined as donor-reactive when expanded at least 5-fold in CFSE-low cells versus unstimulated cells and present at a frequency of at least 0.01% in CFSE-low cells. Jensen-Shannon divergence, calculated on the top 100 TCRbeta sequences ranked by frequency, was used to quantify repertoire divergence. For samples with multiple sequencing runs, sorting error was corrected in each run separately before the runs were combined. TCRdb retrieved this table from immuneACCESS and kept in-frame rearrangements only. Not all clones are present; in checked studies, unresolved V genes account for under half, and no reason is known for the remainder. V and J calls and clone size are given by that table; D and trimming were obtained from the DNA. The sample data list about 240,000 clones, and more than 65% of these were observed just once. The ten largest account for less than 0.75% of the sample.

A remark on this clone: The antigen it recognizes is unknown. Per-nucleotide qualities are absent, and no much larger clonotype sits a single base away.

This receptor was identified in a human donor in good health. Sequenced: CD4+ T cells from blood.

The CDR3 amino acid sequence is: CASSLGTGLGYGYTF. The DNA sequence follows: TGTGCCAGCAGCTTAGGGACAGGGTTGGGCTATGGCTACACCTTC. This chain joins TRBV11-2 to TRBJ1-2; 8 junctional bases match TRBD1. CDR1 and CDR2 are read off the germline V gene as SGHAT and FQNNGV. V lost 1 base and J lost 4 bases, and the count of bases not matched to a germline gene is 5. Counted from cysteine to phenylalanine, this CDR3 has 15 amino acids. This entry keeps only the CDR3 DNA: 45 bases, framed from base 1.